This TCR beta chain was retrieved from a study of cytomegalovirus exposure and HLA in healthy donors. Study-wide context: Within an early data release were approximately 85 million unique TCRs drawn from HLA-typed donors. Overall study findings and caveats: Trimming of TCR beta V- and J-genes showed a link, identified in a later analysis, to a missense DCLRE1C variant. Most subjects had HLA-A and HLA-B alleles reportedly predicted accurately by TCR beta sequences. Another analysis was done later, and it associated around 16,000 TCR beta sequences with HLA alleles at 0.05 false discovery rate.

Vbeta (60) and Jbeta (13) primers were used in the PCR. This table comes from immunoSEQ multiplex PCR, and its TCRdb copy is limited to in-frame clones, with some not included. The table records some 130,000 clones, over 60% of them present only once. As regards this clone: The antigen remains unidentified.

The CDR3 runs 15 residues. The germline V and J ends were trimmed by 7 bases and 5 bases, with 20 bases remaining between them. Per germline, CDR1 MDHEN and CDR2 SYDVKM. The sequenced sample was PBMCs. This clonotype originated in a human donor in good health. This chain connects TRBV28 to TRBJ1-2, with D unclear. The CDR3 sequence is CASIQRGNPGYGYTF. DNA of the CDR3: TGTGCCAGCATCCAAAGAGGAAACCCTGGGTATGGCTACACCTTC.